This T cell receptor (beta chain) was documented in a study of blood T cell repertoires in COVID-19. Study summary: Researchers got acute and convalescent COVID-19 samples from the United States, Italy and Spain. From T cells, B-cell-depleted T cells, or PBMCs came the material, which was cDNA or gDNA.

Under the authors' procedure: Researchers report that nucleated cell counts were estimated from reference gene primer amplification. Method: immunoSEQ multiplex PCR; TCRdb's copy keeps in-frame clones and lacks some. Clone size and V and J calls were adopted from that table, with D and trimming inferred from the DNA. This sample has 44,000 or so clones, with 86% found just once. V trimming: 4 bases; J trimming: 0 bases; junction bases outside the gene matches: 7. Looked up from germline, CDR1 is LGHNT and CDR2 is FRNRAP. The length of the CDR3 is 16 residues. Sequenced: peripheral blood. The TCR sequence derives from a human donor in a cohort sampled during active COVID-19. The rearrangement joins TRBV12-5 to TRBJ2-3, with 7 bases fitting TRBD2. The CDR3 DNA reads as TGTGCTAGTGGTTGGGGGGGGACTGCAAGCACAGATACGCAGTATTTT. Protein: CASGWGGTASTDTQYF.